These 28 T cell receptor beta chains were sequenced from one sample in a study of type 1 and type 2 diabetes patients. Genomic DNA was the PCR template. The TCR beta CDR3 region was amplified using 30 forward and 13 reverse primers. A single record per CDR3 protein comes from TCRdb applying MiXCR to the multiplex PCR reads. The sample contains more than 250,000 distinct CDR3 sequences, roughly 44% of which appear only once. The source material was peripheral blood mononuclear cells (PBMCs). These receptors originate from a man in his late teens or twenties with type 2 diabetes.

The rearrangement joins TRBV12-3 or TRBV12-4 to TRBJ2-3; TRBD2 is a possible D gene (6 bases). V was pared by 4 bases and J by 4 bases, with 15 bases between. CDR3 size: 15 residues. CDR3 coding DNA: TGTGCCAGCAGTTCGAGACTAGGGATTCCAGATACGCAGTATTTT. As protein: CASSSRLGIPDTQYF.

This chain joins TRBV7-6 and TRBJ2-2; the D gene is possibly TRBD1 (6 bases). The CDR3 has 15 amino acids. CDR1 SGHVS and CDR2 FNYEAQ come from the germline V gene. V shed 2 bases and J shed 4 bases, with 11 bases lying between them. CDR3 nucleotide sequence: TGTGCCAGCAGCTTATCGACAGGAGGCACCGGGGAGCTGTTTTTT. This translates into CASSLSTGGTGELFF.

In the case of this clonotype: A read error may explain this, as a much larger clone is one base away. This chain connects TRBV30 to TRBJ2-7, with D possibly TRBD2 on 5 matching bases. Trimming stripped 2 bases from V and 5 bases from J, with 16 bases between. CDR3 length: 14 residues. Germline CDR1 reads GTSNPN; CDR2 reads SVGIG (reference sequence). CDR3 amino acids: CAWSSEPAENEQYF. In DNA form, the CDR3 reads TGTGCCTGGAGTTCGGAGCCAGCGGAGAACGAGCAGTACTTC.

The CDR3 is CASSTYLALGEQFF. CDR3 nucleotide sequence: TGTGCCAGTAGTACCTACCTAGCGTTAGGTGAGCAGTTCTTC. V gene TRBV19 combines with J gene TRBJ2-1, with D maybe TRBD2 (6 bases). This CDR3 region has 14 residues. V was pared by 4 bases and J by 9 bases, with 16 bases between. Germline V gives CDR1 LNHDA, CDR2 SQIVND (reference sequence).

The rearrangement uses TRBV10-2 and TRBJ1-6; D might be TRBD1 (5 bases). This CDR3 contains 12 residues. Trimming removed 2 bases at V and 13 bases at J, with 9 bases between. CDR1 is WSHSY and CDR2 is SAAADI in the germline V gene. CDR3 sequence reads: CASSEVGGPLHF. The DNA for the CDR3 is TGCGCCAGCAGTGAGGTCGGGGGGCCCCTCCACTTT.

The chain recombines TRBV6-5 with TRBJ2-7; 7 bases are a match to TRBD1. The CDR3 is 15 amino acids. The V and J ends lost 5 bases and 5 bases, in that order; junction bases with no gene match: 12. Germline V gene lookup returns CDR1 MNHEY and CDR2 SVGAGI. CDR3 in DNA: TGTGCCAGCAGTCTGCCTCGGACAGGAACGAACGAGCAGTACTTC. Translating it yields CASSLPRTGTNEQYF.

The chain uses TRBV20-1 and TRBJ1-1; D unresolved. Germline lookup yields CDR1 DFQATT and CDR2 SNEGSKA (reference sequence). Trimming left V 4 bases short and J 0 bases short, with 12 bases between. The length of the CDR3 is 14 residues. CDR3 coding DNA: TGCAGTGCTATGGGGTTTCCCATGAACACTGAAGCTTTCTTT. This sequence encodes CSAMGFPMNTEAFF.

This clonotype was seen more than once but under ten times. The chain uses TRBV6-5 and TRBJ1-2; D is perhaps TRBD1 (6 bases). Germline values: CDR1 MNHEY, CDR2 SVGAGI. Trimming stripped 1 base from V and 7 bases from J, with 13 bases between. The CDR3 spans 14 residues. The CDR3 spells CASSYYGGQGGYTF. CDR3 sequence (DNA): TGTGCCAGCAGTTACTACGGGGGCCAGGGTGGCTACACCTTC.

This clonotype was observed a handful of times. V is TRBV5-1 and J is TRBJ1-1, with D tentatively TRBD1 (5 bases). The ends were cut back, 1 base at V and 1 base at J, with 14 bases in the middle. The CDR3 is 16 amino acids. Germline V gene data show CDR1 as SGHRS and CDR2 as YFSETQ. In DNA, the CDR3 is TGCGCCAGCAGCTTGTTCAAGGGAGGGGCGAACACTGAAGCTTTCTTT. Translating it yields CASSLFKGGANTEAFF.

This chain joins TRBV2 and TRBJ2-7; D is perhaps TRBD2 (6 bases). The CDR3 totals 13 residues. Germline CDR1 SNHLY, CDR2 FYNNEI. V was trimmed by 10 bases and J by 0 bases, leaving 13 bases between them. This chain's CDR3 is CATREASSYEQYF. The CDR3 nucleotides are TGTGCCACCAGGGAGGCCAGCTCCTACGAGCAGTACTTC.

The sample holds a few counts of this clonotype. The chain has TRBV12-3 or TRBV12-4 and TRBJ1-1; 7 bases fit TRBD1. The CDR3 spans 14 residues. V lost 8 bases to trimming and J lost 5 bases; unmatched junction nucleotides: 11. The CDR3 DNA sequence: TGTGCCAGCGGCCACCTGACAGGGACTACTGAAGCTTTCTTT. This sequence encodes CASGHLTGTTEAFF.

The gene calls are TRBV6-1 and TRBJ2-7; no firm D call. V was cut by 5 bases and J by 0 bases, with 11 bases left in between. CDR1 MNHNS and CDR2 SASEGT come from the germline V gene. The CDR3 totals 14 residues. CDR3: CASSPGRSSYEQYF. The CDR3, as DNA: TGTGCCAGCAGTCCCGGACGGAGCTCCTACGAGCAGTACTTC.

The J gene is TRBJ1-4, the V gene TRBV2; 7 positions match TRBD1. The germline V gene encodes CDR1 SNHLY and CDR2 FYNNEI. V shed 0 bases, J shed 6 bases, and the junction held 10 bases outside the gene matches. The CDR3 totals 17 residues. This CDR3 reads CASSEAHLRQGDEKLFF. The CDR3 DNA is TGTGCCAGCAGTGAAGCGCACCTTAGACAGGGTGATGAAAAACTGTTTTTT.

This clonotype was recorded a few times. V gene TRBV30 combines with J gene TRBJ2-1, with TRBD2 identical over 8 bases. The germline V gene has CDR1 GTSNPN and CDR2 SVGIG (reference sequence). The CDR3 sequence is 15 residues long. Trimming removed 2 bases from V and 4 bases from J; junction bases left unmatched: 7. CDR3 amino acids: CAWSWGSGMYNEQFF. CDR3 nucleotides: TGTGCCTGGAGTTGGGGTAGCGGGATGTACAATGAGCAGTTCTTC.

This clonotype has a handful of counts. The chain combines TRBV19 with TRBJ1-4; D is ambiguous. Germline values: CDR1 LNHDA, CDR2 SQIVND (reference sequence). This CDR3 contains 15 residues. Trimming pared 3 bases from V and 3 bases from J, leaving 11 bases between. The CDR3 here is CASSIQAESNEKLFF. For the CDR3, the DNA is TGTGCCAGTAGTATCCAGGCAGAATCTAATGAAAAACTGTTTTTT.

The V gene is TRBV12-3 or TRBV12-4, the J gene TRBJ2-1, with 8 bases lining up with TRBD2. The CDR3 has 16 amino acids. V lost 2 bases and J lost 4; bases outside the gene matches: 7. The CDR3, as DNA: TGTGCCAGCAGTTTACAGCGAACTAGCGGATACAATGAGCAGTTCTTC. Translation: CASSLQRTSGYNEQFF.

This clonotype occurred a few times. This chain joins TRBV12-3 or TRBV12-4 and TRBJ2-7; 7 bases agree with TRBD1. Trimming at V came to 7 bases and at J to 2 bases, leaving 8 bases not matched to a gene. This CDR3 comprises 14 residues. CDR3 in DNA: TGTGCCAGCACGATCGGACAGGCGGCCTACGAGCAGTACTTC. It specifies CASTIGQAAYEQYF.

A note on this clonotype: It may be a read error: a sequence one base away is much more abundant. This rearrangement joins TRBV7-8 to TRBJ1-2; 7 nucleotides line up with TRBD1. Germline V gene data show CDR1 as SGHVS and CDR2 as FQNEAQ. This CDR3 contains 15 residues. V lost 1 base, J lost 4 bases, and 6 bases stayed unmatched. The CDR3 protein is CASSLGRGGLYGYTF. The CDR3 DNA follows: TGTGCCAGCAGCTTAGGCAGGGGGGGCCTCTATGGCTACACCTTC.

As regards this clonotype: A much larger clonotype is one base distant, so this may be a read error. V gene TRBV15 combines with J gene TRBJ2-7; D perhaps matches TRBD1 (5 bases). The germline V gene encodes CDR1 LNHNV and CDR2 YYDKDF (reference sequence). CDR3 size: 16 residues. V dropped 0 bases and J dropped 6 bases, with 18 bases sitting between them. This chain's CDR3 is CATSRDLAGWPGEQYF. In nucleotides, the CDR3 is TGTGCCACCAGCAGAGACCTCGCAGGGTGGCCTGGCGAGCAGTACTTC.

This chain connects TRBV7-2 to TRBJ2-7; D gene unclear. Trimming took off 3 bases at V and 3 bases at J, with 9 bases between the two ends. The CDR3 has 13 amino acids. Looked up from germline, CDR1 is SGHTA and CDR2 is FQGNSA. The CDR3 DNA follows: TGTGCCAGCAGCTTCCCAAACGACTACGAGCAGTACTTC. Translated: CASSFPNDYEQYF.

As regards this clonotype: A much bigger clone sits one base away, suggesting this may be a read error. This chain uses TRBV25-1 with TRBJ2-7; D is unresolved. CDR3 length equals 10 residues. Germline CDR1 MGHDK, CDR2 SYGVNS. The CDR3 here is CSTRQGEQYF. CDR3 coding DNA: TGTTCCACCCGACAAGGCGAGCAGTACTTC.

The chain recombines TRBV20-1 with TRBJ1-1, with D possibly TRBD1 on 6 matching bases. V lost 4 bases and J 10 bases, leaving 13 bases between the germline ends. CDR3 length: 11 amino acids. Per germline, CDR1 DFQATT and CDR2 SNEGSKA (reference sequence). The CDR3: CSANTGYGAFF. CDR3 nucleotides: TGCAGTGCTAATACAGGGTACGGAGCTTTCTTT.

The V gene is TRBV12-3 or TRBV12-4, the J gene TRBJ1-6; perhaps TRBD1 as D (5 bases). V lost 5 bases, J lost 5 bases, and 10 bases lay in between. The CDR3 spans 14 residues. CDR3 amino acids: CASSEGWDNSPLHF. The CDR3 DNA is TGTGCCAGCAGTGAGGGGTGGGATAATTCACCCCTCCACTTT.

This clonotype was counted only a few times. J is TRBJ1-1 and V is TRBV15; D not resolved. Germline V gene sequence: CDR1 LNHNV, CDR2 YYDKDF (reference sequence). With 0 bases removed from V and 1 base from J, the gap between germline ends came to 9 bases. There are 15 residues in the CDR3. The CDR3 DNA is TGTGCCACCAGCAGAGATAGAGTCCGGAACACTGAAGCTTTCTTT. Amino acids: CATSRDRVRNTEAFF.

CDR3 residues: CASSRSDTQYF. CDR3 in DNA: TGTGCCAGCAGCCGGTCAGATACGCAGTATTTT. The V and J genes are TRBV7-2 and TRBJ2-3; D remains ambiguous. This CDR3 comprises 11 residues. The V and J ends lost 5 bases and 4 bases respectively, with 4 bases between them. Germline V gene lookup returns CDR1 SGHTA and CDR2 FQGNSA.

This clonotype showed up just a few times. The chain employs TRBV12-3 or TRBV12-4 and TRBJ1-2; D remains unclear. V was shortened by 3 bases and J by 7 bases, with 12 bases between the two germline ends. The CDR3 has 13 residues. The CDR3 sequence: CASSFLGLVGYTF. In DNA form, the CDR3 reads TGTGCCAGCAGTTTTCTCGGCCTGGTTGGCTACACCTTC.

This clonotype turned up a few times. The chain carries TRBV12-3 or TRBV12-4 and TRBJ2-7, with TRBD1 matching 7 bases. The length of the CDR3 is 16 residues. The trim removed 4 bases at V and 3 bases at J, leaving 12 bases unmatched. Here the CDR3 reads CASSSTDRAISYEQYF. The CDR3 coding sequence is TGTGCCAGCAGTTCCACTGACAGGGCCATCAGCTACGAGCAGTACTTC.

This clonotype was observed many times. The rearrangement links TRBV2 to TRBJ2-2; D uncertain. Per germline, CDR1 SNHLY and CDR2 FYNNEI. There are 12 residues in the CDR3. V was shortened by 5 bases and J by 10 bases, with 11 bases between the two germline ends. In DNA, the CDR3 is TGTGCCAGCAGTAGGAACGACGCGGAGCTGTTTTTT. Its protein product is CASSRNDAELFF.